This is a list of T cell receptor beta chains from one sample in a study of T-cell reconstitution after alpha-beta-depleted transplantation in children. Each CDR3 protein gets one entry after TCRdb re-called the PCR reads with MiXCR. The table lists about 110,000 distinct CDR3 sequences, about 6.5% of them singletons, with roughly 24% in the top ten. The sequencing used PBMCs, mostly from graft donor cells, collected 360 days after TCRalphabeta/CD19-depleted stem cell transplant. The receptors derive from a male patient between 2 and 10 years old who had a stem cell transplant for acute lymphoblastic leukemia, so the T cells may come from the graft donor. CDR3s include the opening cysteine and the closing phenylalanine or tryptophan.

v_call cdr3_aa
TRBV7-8 CASSPRVNTEAFF
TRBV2 CATLTRTGNEQYF
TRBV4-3 CASSQSRDRATGELFF
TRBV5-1 CASSFGGADTQYF
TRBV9 CASSPAGQGSHEQYF
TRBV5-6 CASSLGFWAYEQYF
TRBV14 CASSHGGRVWYEQYF
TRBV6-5 CASSWRSTYNEQFF
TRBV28 CASSPTGEEADTQYF
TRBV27 CASRRTDTQYF